This is a list of T cell receptor beta chains from one sample in a study of T cell responses to AZD1222 COVID-19 vaccine. Sequencing was performed with immunoSEQ multiplex PCR; in TCRdb, only in-frame clones are kept and a portion is missing. The sample lists more than 110,000 clones, just over 85% occurring once. The sample consisted of peripheral blood, taken on day 0 of AZD1222 vaccination. The receptors shown here come from an adult in good health. CDR3s include the opening cysteine and the closing phenylalanine or tryptophan. Fields, in order: D gene, clone size, V gene, J gene, CDR3 protein, CDR3 DNA. A D gene is named only where the DNA matches it firmly. Some rows have no size entry. The others give once, few or many, or a class for an expanded clone.

.	.	TRBV7-2	TRBJ2-2	CASTSPGSGELFF	TGTGCCAGCACCTCCCCGGGGTCCGGGGAGCTGTTTTTT
.	few	TRBV18	TRBJ1-1	CASSPARAKNTEAFF	TGTGCCAGCTCACCAGCGCGGGCAAAGAACACTGAAGCTTTCTTT
.	.	TRBV7-8	TRBJ1-1	CASLRTVGGTEAFF	TGTGCCAGTCTTAGAACCGTGGGCGGCACTGAAGCTTTCTTT
TRBD2	.	TRBV5-4	TRBJ2-1	CASSGYGLAVTYNEQFF	TGTGCCAGCAGTGGATATGGACTAGCGGTAACTTACAATGAGCAGTTCTTC
TRBD2	.	TRBV10-2	TRBJ2-1	CASSASGSGNEQFF	TGCGCCAGCAGTGCTAGCGGGAGTGGCAATGAGCAGTTCTTC
.	once	TRBV7-2	TRBJ2-3	CASSSSVGGSTDTQYF	TGTGCCAGCAGCTCCTCGGTAGGGGGGAGTACAGATACGCAGTATTTT
.	.	TRBV6-5	TRBJ1-5	CASSPEGDQPQHF	TGTGCCAGCAGCCCCGAGGGGGATCAGCCCCAGCATTTT
.	.	TRBV7-9	TRBJ1-2	CASSFGGTFYGYTF	TGTGCCAGCAGCTTCGGGGGGACTTTCTATGGCTACACCTTC
.	.	TRBV6-4	TRBJ1-5	CASSNVGGGQPQHF	TGTGCCAGCAGTAACGTAGGAGGCGGTCAGCCCCAGCATTTT
TRBD2	.	TRBV2	TRBJ2-1	CASSERLAGHYNEQFF	TGTGCCAGCAGTGAACGGCTAGCGGGCCACTACAATGAGCAGTTCTTC
.	.	TRBV7-2	TRBJ1-4	CASSPRAGGGEKLFF	TGTGCCAGCAGCCCCCGCGCTGGGGGCGGTGAAAAACTGTTTTTT
.	.	TRBV7-8	TRBJ1-1	CASSLALLSDPRAAFF	TGTGCCAGCAGCTTAGCGCTTCTTAGTGACCCTCGGGCAGCTTTCTTT
.	once	TRBV11-3	TRBJ2-2	CASSLTGSLTGELFF	TGTGCCAGCAGCTTAACCGGGAGCCTCACCGGGGAGCTGTTTTTT
.	.	TRBV15	TRBJ2-1	CATSREGANNEQFF	TGTGCCACCAGCAGAGAAGGGGCAAACAATGAGCAGTTCTTC
.	.	TRBV3-1/TRBV3-2	TRBJ1-1	CASSLRVRDTEAFF	TGTGCCAGCAGTCTGAGGGTTCGGGACACTGAAGCTTTCTTT
TRBD2	.	TRBV5-4	TRBJ2-5	CASSLAETSGETQYF	TGTGCCAGCAGCTTGGCCGAGACTAGCGGGGAGACCCAGTACTTC
TRBD2	once	TRBV27	TRBJ2-7	CASSGTSRPYEQYF	TGTGCCAGCAGTGGGACTAGCCGTCCCTACGAGCAGTACTTC
TRBD2	.	TRBV14	TRBJ2-7	CASSQGPGTRVQYF	TGTGCCAGCAGCCAAGGGCCCGGGACTAGGGTGCAGTACTTC
.	.	TRBV29-1	TRBJ2-5	CSVELAQETQYF	TGCAGCGTTGAACTAGCACAAGAGACCCAGTACTTC
.	.	TRBV6-2/TRBV6-3	TRBJ2-1	CASSYSEGYNEQFF	TGTGCCAGCAGTTACTCAGAGGGCTACAATGAGCAGTTCTTC
.	.	TRBV14	TRBJ2-2	CASSQDAEAIVGEVGELFF	TGTGCCAGCAGCCAAGATGCAGAAGCCATAGTGGGAGAGGTCGGGGAGCTGTTTTTT
.	.	TRBV30	TRBJ1-2	CAWSPGNYGYTF	TGTGCCTGGAGCCCAGGGAACTATGGCTACACCTTC
TRBD1	.	TRBV9	TRBJ1-2	CASSVGRGRDYGYTF	TGTGCCAGCAGCGTAGGGAGGGGGCGCGACTATGGCTACACCTTC
.	.	TRBV7-4	TRBJ1-6	CASSSPPSPSSYNSPLHF	TGTGCCAGCAGCTCCCCTCCCAGTCCTAGCTCCTATAATTCACCCCTCCACTTT
.	.	TRBV30	TRBJ1-1	CAWSPGAGTEAFF	TGTGCCTGGTCCCCAGGGGCGGGCACTGAAGCTTTCTTT
TRBD2	.	TRBV3-1/TRBV3-2	TRBJ2-1	CASSPTSGVYNEQFF	TGTGCCAGCAGCCCAACTAGCGGAGTCTACAATGAGCAGTTCTTC
TRBD1	.	TRBV30	TRBJ1-2	CAWVAGGAGMDGYTF	TGTGCCTGGGTCGCAGGGGGCGCTGGGATGGATGGCTACACCTTC
.	.	TRBV25-1	TRBJ2-7	CASSTTYEQYF	TGTGCCAGCAGTACTACCTACGAGCAGTACTTC
TRBD1	.	TRBV10-3	TRBJ1-4	CAISLTGSAEKLFF	TGTGCCATCAGTTTGACAGGGTCGGCTGAAAAACTGTTTTTT
.	once	TRBV6-5	TRBJ2-7	CASSYSPAFSYEQYF	TGTGCCAGCAGTTACTCTCCGGCGTTCTCCTACGAGCAGTACTTC
TRBD2	.	TRBV9	TRBJ2-1	CASSSGSSYNEQFF	TGTGCCAGCTCTAGCGGGAGCTCCTACAATGAGCAGTTCTTC
.	.	TRBV6-2/TRBV6-3	TRBJ2-7	CASRPDSFGDYEQYF	TGTGCCAGCAGGCCTGACAGTTTCGGAGACTACGAGCAGTACTTC
TRBD1	few	TRBV10-3	TRBJ2-7	CAIRDSDRGGMDEQYF	TGTGCCATCCGAGACTCAGATCGAGGGGGCATGGACGAGCAGTACTTC
.	.	TRBV7-2	TRBJ1-1	CASSPTLGRLDMNTEAFF	TGTGCCAGCAGCCCTACCTTGGGACGTCTAGACATGAACACTGAAGCTTTCTTT
.	.	TRBV4-1	TRBJ1-2	CASSQTGYNGYTF	TGCGCCAGCAGCCAAACAGGGTACAATGGCTACACCTTC
.	.	TRBV19	TRBJ2-3	CASSIVQSTDTQYF	TGTGCCAGTAGTATTGTGCAGAGCACAGATACGCAGTATTTT
.	.	TRBV2	TRBJ1-2	CASSAVGASGYTF	TGTGCCAGCAGTGCGGTGGGGGCTAGCGGCTACACCTTC
TRBD2	.	TRBV11-2	TRBJ2-2	CATRLAGRGRTGELFF	TGTGCCACCCGACTAGCGGGGAGGGGTAGGACCGGGGAGCTGTTTTTT
TRBD2	.	TRBV3-1/TRBV3-2	TRBJ2-2	CASSQRVAGGPSTGELFF	TGTGCCAGCAGCCAACGTGTAGCGGGAGGGCCTAGCACCGGGGAGCTGTTTTTT
.	.	TRBV5-6	TRBJ2-3	CASSWGTDTQYF	TGTGCCAGCAGCTGGGGGACAGATACGCAGTATTTT
.	.	TRBV7-2	TRBJ1-5	CASSLDLGRADSNQPQHF	TGTGCCAGCAGCTTAGATCTGGGCAGGGCCGATAGCAATCAGCCCCAGCATTTT
TRBD2	.	TRBV6-4	TRBJ2-1	CASSDEAGGYNEQFF	TGTGCCAGCAGTGACGAAGCGGGAGGATACAATGAGCAGTTCTTC
TRBD2	.	TRBV5-1	TRBJ2-1	CASSWPGTSGRAHNEQFF	TGCGCCAGCAGCTGGCCCGGGACTAGCGGGAGGGCCCACAATGAGCAGTTCTTC
.	once	TRBV6-2/TRBV6-3	TRBJ2-7	CASSQAYEQYF	TGTGCCAGCAGCCAAGCCTACGAGCAGTACTTC
TRBD1	.	TRBV28	TRBJ1-2	CASIRTGGGYGYTF	TGTGCCAGCATTCGTACAGGGGGCGGCTATGGCTACACCTTC
.	.	TRBV5-6	TRBJ1-2	CASSTPMGPNYGYTF	TGTGCCAGCAGCACCCCTATGGGGCCAAACTATGGCTACACCTTC
TRBD2	.	TRBV28	TRBJ2-7	CASSFPPSGRNSYEQYF	TGTGCCAGCAGTTTTCCCCCTAGCGGGCGAAACTCCTACGAGCAGTACTTC
.	.	TRBV19	TRBJ1-3	CASTTEPSGNTIYF	TGTGCCAGTACAACGGAACCCTCTGGAAACACCATATATTTT
.	few	TRBV27	TRBJ1-2	CASSPRRVPNYGYTF	TGTGCCAGCAGTCCCCGCAGGGTCCCTAACTATGGCTACACCTTC
.	.	TRBV7-2	TRBJ2-1	CASSLGWVDEQFF	TGTGCCAGCAGCTTAGGTTGGGTCGATGAGCAGTTCTTC
TRBD2	.	TRBV28	TRBJ2-7	CASSLPSGNYEQYF	TGTGCCAGCAGTTTACCTAGCGGTAACTACGAGCAGTACTTC
.	.	TRBV12-3/TRBV12-4	TRBJ2-5	CASRTGFGETQYF	TGTGCCAGCAGAACAGGGTTTGGAGAGACCCAGTACTTC